These 22 T cell receptor beta chains were all obtained from the same sample, sequenced in a study of response to subunit inactivated influenza vaccine (dated by TCRdb to about 2018). Libraries were constructed by RT-PCR. The sequencer listed for this sample is Illumina HiSeq 2500. The public sequencing data were trimmed at Q25 with fastp and processed into clonotypes with MiXCR by TCRdb, which kept only in-frame beta chains. Entries are consolidated by CDR3 protein sequence, retaining the most common genes and DNA. For this sample there are some 600,000 distinct CDR3 sequences; 14% appear just once. The ten largest make up 7.5% to 9% of the sample. The sample in question was PBMCs from blood, obtained 14 to 15 days before vaccination. The receptors shown here come from a man aged 45 to 65 who received an inactivated influenza vaccine. Donor details come from another sample of the same person, matched by shared clones.

This clonotype was recorded many times. The chain employs TRBV5-1 and TRBJ2-2, with 7 bases fitting TRBD1. The length of the CDR3 is 14 residues. V was clipped by 5 bases and J by 2 bases; unmatched bases: 3. Germline V CDR1 and CDR2: SGHRS, YFSETQ. For the CDR3, the DNA is TGCGCCAGCAGATGGACAGGAAACACCGGGGAGCTGTTTTTT. Encoded protein: CASRWTGNTGELFF.

The V gene is TRBV6-2 or TRBV6-3, the J gene TRBJ1-1, with 10 bases lining up with TRBD1. Germline CDR1 and CDR2: MNHEY and SVGEGT. This CDR3 contains 13 residues. V shed 0 bases and J 12 bases; nucleotides not matched to a gene: 4. The CDR3 spells CASSYSTGGRTFF. For the CDR3, the DNA is TGTGCCAGCAGTTACTCGACAGGGGGCAGGACTTTCTTT.

This clonotype was observed a few times. J is TRBJ2-1 and V is TRBV7-9; 7 bases fit TRBD2. V was pared by 0 bases and J by 0 bases, with 2 bases of the junction left unmatched. The CDR3 covers 16 residues. Germline V gives CDR1 SEHNR, CDR2 FQNEAQ (reference sequence). The CDR3 loop is CASSLASGISYNEQFF. The CDR3 DNA reads TGTGCCAGCAGCTTAGCGAGCGGGATCTCCTACAATGAGCAGTTCTTC.

This chain joins TRBV4-2 and TRBJ2-7; the match to TRBD1 covers 9 bases. The J segment lost 4 bases and the V segment lost 4 bases, leaving 14 bases of the junction unmatched. This CDR3 has 17 residues. From germline, CDR1 is LGHNA and CDR2 YNFKEQ. The CDR3 nucleotides are TGTGCCAGCAGCCTTGGGGACTCCGGGACAGGGTCGTACGAGCAGTACTTC. Translation: CASSLGDSGTGSYEQYF.

A single count supports this clonotype. The chain recombines TRBV5-4 with TRBJ2-7; tentatively, D is TRBD2 (5 bases). This CDR3 has 15 amino acids. Germline lookup yields CDR1 SGHNT and CDR2 YYREEE (reference sequence). V dropped 4 bases and J dropped 0 bases, with 14 bases sitting between them. For the CDR3, the DNA is TGTGCCAGCAGCCGCGGAGGTGACAACTCCTACGAGCAGTACTTC. Its translation: CASSRGGDNSYEQYF.

The chain recombines TRBV10-3 with TRBJ2-7; 7 bases align to TRBD1. V lost 2 bases, J lost 1 base, and 8 bases stayed unmatched. CDR1 ENHRY and CDR2 SYGVKD come from the germline V gene. This CDR3 has 16 residues. The CDR3 nucleotides are TGTGCCATCAGTGAGGGCGCCGGGACAGCTTCCTACGAGCAGTACTTC. Its translation: CAISEGAGTASYEQYF.

The V call is TRBV6-5, the J call TRBJ2-1; D may match TRBD1 or TRBD2 (5 bases each). The germline V and J ends were trimmed by 0 bases and 0 bases, with 9 bases remaining between them. There are 16 residues in the CDR3. CDR1 and CDR2 from the germline V gene are MNHEY and SVGAGI. This chain's CDR3 is CASSYSGDPSYNEQFF. CDR3 bases: TGTGCCAGCAGTTACTCGGGGGACCCCTCCTACAATGAGCAGTTCTTC.

On this clonotype: Sequence at one end of the junction differs from germline and may be a read error. The genes are TRBV15 and TRBJ2-1, with 10 bases fitting TRBD2. This CDR3 is built from 14 residues. Looked up from germline, CDR1 is LNHNV and CDR2 is YYDKDF (reference sequence). The CDR3 coding sequence is TGTGCCACCAGCAGAGATCAATCTAGCGGGAGAAAGGTCTTC. This gives the protein CATSRDQSSGRKVF.

Only a few counts were recorded for this clonotype. The chain carries TRBV7-9 and TRBJ2-7; the match to TRBD1 covers 7 bases. This CDR3 has 15 amino acids. Germline lookup yields CDR1 SEHNR and CDR2 FQNEAQ (reference sequence). V shed 2 bases, J shed 5 bases, and the junction held 9 bases outside the gene matches. The chain's CDR3 is CASSLMYDRDDEQYF. CDR3 DNA sequence: TGTGCCAGCAGCTTAATGTACGACAGGGACGACGAGCAGTACTTC.

This clonotype was detected a few times. V is TRBV12-3 or TRBV12-4 and J is TRBJ2-7, with 7 bases identical to TRBD2. The ends lost 5 bases at V and 2 bases at J; junction bases unmatched: 6. This CDR3 has 14 residues. The CDR3 DNA is TGTGCCAGCAGTCCTTGGGGGGGGGCCTACGAGCAGTACTTC. Amino acids: CASSPWGGAYEQYF.

This clonotype was found a few times. The chain couples TRBV11-1 to TRBJ2-5; no reliable D call. CDR1 SGHAT and CDR2 FQDESV come from the germline V gene (reference sequence). The V and J ends lost 4 bases and 5 bases respectively, with 35 bases between them. The CDR3 loop spans 21 amino acids. In nucleotides, the CDR3 is TGTGCCAGCAGCTCCCTTGGAAGGGAAAGGCAAAATCCAGGCCCCGTGGAGACCCAGTACTTC. Residues: CASSSLGRERQNPGPVETQYF.

There are many counts of this clonotype. The genes are TRBV5-4 and TRBJ2-1; 15 bases agree with TRBD2. V was clipped by 0 bases and J by 4 bases; unmatched bases: 8. Germline loops: CDR1 SGHNT, CDR2 YYREEE (reference sequence). The CDR3 totals 19 residues. The DNA of the CDR3 is TGTGCCAGCAGCTTGGTTCTTTGGGGACTAGCGGGGGGTTACAATGAGCAGTTCTTC. It is translated as CASSLVLWGLAGGYNEQFF.

This chain uses TRBV5-4 with TRBJ2-4, with a possible D match to TRBD2 (6 bases). Trimming left V 0 bases short and J 8 bases short, with 12 bases between. Germline V gene sequence: CDR1 SGHNT, CDR2 YYREEE (reference sequence). This CDR3 is built from 14 residues. CDR3 in DNA: TGTGCCAGCAGCTTGGTTGGCTCGGGAGACATTCAGTACTTC. Amino acid sequence: CASSLVGSGDIQYF.

A few counts support this clonotype. The chain combines TRBV11-2 with TRBJ2-7, with a possible D match to TRBD1 (6 bases). The CDR3 sequence is 14 residues long. V lost 4 bases to trimming and J lost 6 bases, with 16 bases between them. From germline, CDR1 is SGHAT and CDR2 FQNNGV. The CDR3, as DNA: TGTGCCAGCAGCTCAGGGGCGACAGGCCGCGAGCAGTACTTC. Protein: CASSSGATGREQYF.

CDR3 DNA: TGTGCCAGCAGTCCGCGAGTGGGGGTGGGTGGCTACACCTTC. Amino acid sequence: CASSPRVGVGGYTF. The rearrangement joins TRBV27 to TRBJ1-2; perhaps TRBD1 as D (5 bases). Trimming removed 5 bases at V and 7 bases at J, with 17 bases between. The CDR3 sequence is 14 residues long. CDR1 MNHEY and CDR2 SMNVEV come from the germline V gene (reference sequence).

This clonotype was observed a handful of times. This chain joins TRBV30 and TRBJ2-1; D is perhaps TRBD2 (6 bases). Germline V gene sequence: CDR1 GTSNPN, CDR2 SVGIG (reference sequence). The ends were cut back, 8 bases at V and 0 bases at J, with 14 bases in the middle. CDR3 size: 14 residues. This CDR3 is CAGGTHSSYNEQFF. The CDR3 DNA reads as TGTGCCGGAGGGACTCACAGCTCCTACAATGAGCAGTTCTTC.

The chain couples TRBV10-3 to TRBJ2-1; 8 positions agree with TRBD2. Per the germline V gene, CDR1 is ENHRY and CDR2 is SYGVKD. The CDR3 spans 14 residues. V shed 4 bases and J 3 bases; nucleotides not matched to a gene: 2. CDR3 amino acids: CAISGAGDYNEQFF. CDR3 in DNA: TGTGCCATCAGTGGAGCGGGAGACTACAATGAGCAGTTCTTC.

This clonotype was observed many times. The rearrangement links TRBV7-6 to TRBJ2-1, with 12 bases fitting TRBD2. The CDR3 is made up of 15 amino acids. CDR1 and CDR2 from the germline V gene are SGHVS and FNYEAQ. J lost 6 bases, V lost 1 base, and 1 base had no gene match. The CDR3 DNA reads as TGTGCCAGCAGCTTAGAACTAGCGGGGGGCAATGAGCAGTTCTTC. Translation: CASSLELAGGNEQFF.

In DNA form, the CDR3 reads TGTGCCAGCAGTGAGCGGGGACAGGGGAGAAGGTCTGGGGCCAACGTCCTGACTTTC. Its protein is CASSERGQGRRSGANVLTF. The chain uses TRBV6-1 and TRBJ2-6; 10 positions match TRBD1. From germline, CDR1 is MNHNS and CDR2 SASEGT. The CDR3 consists of 19 residues. The J segment lost 1 base and the V segment lost 3 bases, leaving 9 bases of the junction unmatched.

CDR3: CSASGQGISYEQYF. CDR3 nucleotide sequence: TGCAGTGCTAGCGGACAGGGTATTTCCTACGAGCAGTACTTC. The V call is TRBV20-1, the J call TRBJ2-7, with 8 positions matching TRBD1. Germline V CDR1 and CDR2: DFQATT, SNEGSKA (reference sequence). V was pared by 3 bases and J by 1 base, with 5 bases of the junction left unmatched. This CDR3 is built from 14 residues.

The CDR3 nucleotides read TGCAGTGCTAGAGGACGACACCTTCGGGGCACCGGGGAGCTGTTTTTT. Amino acid sequence: CSARGRHLRGTGELFF. The V and J genes are TRBV20-1 and TRBJ2-2, with TRBD2 as a possible D gene (5 bases). The CDR3 runs 16 residues. Per germline, CDR1 DFQATT and CDR2 SNEGSKA (reference sequence). V was shortened by 1 base and J by 4 bases, with 16 bases between the two germline ends.

This clonotype was seen only a few times. The CDR3: CASSFLPGTTLGEQFF. In DNA form, the CDR3 reads TGTGCCAGCAGTTTCCTACCGGGGACTACCTTGGGTGAGCAGTTCTTC. The rearrangement joins TRBV6-2 or TRBV6-3 to TRBJ2-1, with 7 bases that match TRBD2. The CDR3 extends over 16 amino acids. CDR1 is MNHEY, CDR2 SVGEGT, per germline. The ends lost 4 bases at V and 9 bases at J; junction bases unmatched: 15.